The sample holds a few counts of the clone carrying this T cell receptor beta chain. Its antigen is as yet unknown. Germline V gene data show CDR1 as SGHTA and CDR2 as FQGNSA. V lost 5 bases, J lost 7 bases, and 6 bases stayed unmatched. This CDR3 is built from 14 residues. Described time point: healthy volunteer bleed at 2 weeks. The authors extracted total RNA from unfractionated whole blood. These data originate in a study of human T cells and chemical hapten exposure. Study-wide results and limits: TCRs exceeding 1 in 1000 frequency stayed unchanged with DPC sensitization.

It was the library that attached unique molecular identifiers to individual cDNA molecules. One entry per CDR3 protein, called by TCRdb with MiXCR from the RACE reads. Here the sample spans about 130,000 distinct CDR3 sequences, 8.5% to 9.5% being singletons. The specimen sequenced was whole blood. This TCR came from a male donor in good health. Some clones in this sample may be carry-over from other donors' samples. This chain connects TRBV7-2 to TRBJ2-1; 9 bases fit TRBD1. DNA for the CDR3: TGTGCCAGCAGCCCCCCCGGGACAGGGAATGAGCAGTTCTTC. Translated, it gives CASSPPGTGNEQFF.